Listed here are 24 T cell receptor beta chains from one sample, sequenced in a study of prognosis after radiotherapy for stage I lung cancer. Researchers used two-round multiplex PCR to amplify TCR beta CDR3 starting from genomic DNA. Used in first-round PCR were primers specific to each TRBV and TRBJ gene. Via MiXCR, TCRdb re-called the multiplex PCR reads, giving one row per CDR3 protein. The repertoire holds around 27,000 distinct CDR3 sequences, with around 29% as singletons. The source material was PBMCs, sampled before or after stereotactic body radiation therapy (not recorded which). All receptors derive from a donor of 50 years or more with non-small cell lung cancer.

The chain is built from TRBV5-1 and TRBJ2-1; D is possibly TRBD1 (5 bases). Germline CDR1 reads SGHRS; CDR2 reads YFSETQ. The CDR3 contains 16 residues. V was shortened by 1 base and J by 5 bases, with 16 bases between the two germline ends. The CDR3 sequence is CASSLQGSSANNEQFF. The DNA of the CDR3 is TGCGCCAGCAGCTTGCAGGGATCGAGCGCAAACAATGAGCAGTTCTTC.

To note about this clonotype: A single base is all that separates this from a far larger clone, so a read error is likely. Because the CDR3 is missing its conserved closing phenylalanine or tryptophan, this is likely a read error. The chain employs TRBV11-2 and TRBJ2-1; D may be TRBD2 (6 bases). The CDR3 extends over 14 amino acids. CDR1 is SGHAT, CDR2 FQNNGV, per germline. CDR3 sequence reads: CASSLEGLYNEQFS. The CDR3 DNA is TGCGCCAGCAGCTTGGAGGGGCTGTACAATGAGCAGTTCTCC.

This clonotype was seen only a few times. The DNA of the CDR3 is TGTGCCAGCAGCTTAGCATCGCGGAACATTCAGTACTTC. The encoded protein is CASSLASRNIQYF. V and J are TRBV7-9 and TRBJ2-4; the D is unclear. The CDR3 runs to 13 residues. Germline CDR1 reads SEHNR; CDR2 reads FQNEAQ (reference sequence). With 0 bases removed from V and 7 bases from J, the gap between germline ends came to 7 bases. Based on the CDR3 plus reference TRBV7-9 and TRBJ2-4, the full variable domain is DTGVSQNPRHKITKRGQNVTFRCDPISEHNRLYWYRQTLGQGPEFLTYFQNEAQLEKSRLLSDRFSAERPKGSFSTLEIQRTEQGDSAMYLCASSLASRNIQYFGAGTRLSVL.

This clonotype was picked up many times. V is TRBV9 and J is TRBJ1-2, with a weak D call TRBD1 (5 bases). CDR3 length equals 13 residues. Germline lookup yields CDR1 SGDLS and CDR2 YYNGEE. V shed 0 bases and J shed 8 bases, with 11 bases lying between them. This chain's CDR3 is CASSVVEGWGYTF. DNA for the CDR3: TGTGCCAGCAGCGTAGTCGAGGGGTGGGGCTACACCTTC.

CDR3 coding DNA: TGTGCCAGCAGTTACATGCGCTGGCGTGAGGGCTGTGAGCAGTTCTTC. Translating gives CASSYMRWREGCEQFF. The chain is built from TRBV6-2 or TRBV6-3 and TRBJ2-1; TRBD2 might be the D (5 bases). Germline loops: CDR1 MNHEY, CDR2 SVGEGT. V lost 2 bases to trimming and J lost 9 bases, with 20 bases between them. The CDR3 runs 16 residues.

This clonotype was observed at least ten times. The rearrangement links TRBV20-1 to TRBJ2-3; possible D gene TRBD1, 6 bases. The CDR3 loop spans 13 amino acids. Per the germline V gene, CDR1 is DFQATT and CDR2 is SNEGSKA (reference sequence). V dropped 1 base and J dropped 3 bases, with 8 bases sitting between them. Written as DNA, the CDR3 is TGCAGTGCTAGAGGTACAGGGACAGATACGCAGTATTTT. Translated, it gives CSARGTGTDTQYF.

With regard to this clonotype: A far larger clone is one nucleotide away, so this likely arose from a read error. The chain couples TRBV6-6 to TRBJ1-5, with 8 bases lining up with TRBD1. The length of the CDR3 is 16 residues. CDR1 and CDR2 from the germline V gene are MNHNY and SVGAGI (reference sequence). In DNA form, the CDR3 reads TGTGCCAGCGGTTACTTGCGGACAGGGCAGGGACGGCCCCAGCATTTT. Residues: CASGYLRTGQGRPQHF.

There are many counts of this clonotype. The chain combines TRBV19 with TRBJ2-3, with D possibly being TRBD1 (5 bases). With 3 bases removed from V and 0 bases from J, the gap between germline ends came to 16 bases. The length of the CDR3 is 17 residues. Per germline, CDR1 LNHDA and CDR2 SQIVND (reference sequence). CDR3 coding DNA: TGTGCCAGTAGTATTGCGTCTGACAGCTATAGCACAGATACGCAGTATTTT. This translates into CASSIASDSYSTDTQYF.

The gene calls are TRBV11-2 and TRBJ1-1; perhaps TRBD1 as D (6 bases). The germline V gene encodes CDR1 SGHAT and CDR2 FQNNGV. The CDR3 covers 15 residues. Trimming shortened V by 6 bases and J by 7 bases, and 21 bases separated the two germline ends. CDR3 in amino acids: CASRHAGGDRDEAFF. The CDR3 DNA is TGTGCCAGCAGGCACGCGGGGGGCGATAGGGATGAAGCTTTCTTT.

The genes are TRBV30 and TRBJ1-6, with 9 bases lining up with TRBD1. Trimming cost V 3 bases and J 15 bases; bases outside gene matches: 9. This CDR3 contains 13 residues. CDR1 and CDR2 (germline): GTSNPN, SVGIG (reference sequence). The CDR3 DNA is TGTGCCTGGAGCTTCGCCGGGACAGGGCTCCTCCACTTT. This gives the protein CAWSFAGTGLLHF.

This clonotype was picked up one time. A much larger clonotype is one base distant, so this may be a read error. The chain is built from TRBV13 and TRBJ2-5, with 8 bases fitting TRBD1. This CDR3 spans 16 amino acids. V dropped 5 bases and J dropped 5; count of bases not matched to a gene: 13. In germline, CDR1 is PRHDT, CDR2 FYEKMQ (reference sequence). CDR3 in DNA: TGTGCCAGCAGCCGATCGATGGGACAGGTGTTGGAGACCCAGTACTTC. It codes for CASSRSMGQVLETQYF.

The chain combines TRBV20-1 with TRBJ1-5; D is possibly TRBD1 (5 bases). Germline V gene data show CDR1 as DFQATT and CDR2 as SNEGSKA (reference sequence). CDR3 size: 15 residues. Trimming took off 6 bases at V and 5 bases at J, with 20 bases between the two ends. CDR3 nucleotide sequence: TGCAGTGCCCACTGCGAGGGGTTCGGGGATCAGCCCCAGCATTTT. It specifies CSAHCEGFGDQPQHF.

In this sample, this clonotype turned up many times. The chain carries TRBV11-2 and TRBJ2-7, with D uncertain. The CDR3 runs to 14 residues. Germline V lookup: CDR1 SGHAT, CDR2 FQNNGV. V was clipped by 0 bases and J by 2 bases, with 8 bases between them. The CDR3 reads CASSLDLAAYEQYF. The CDR3 bases are TGTGCCAGCAGCTTAGACCTCGCAGCCTACGAGCAGTACTTC.

Comments on this clonotype: The germline gene is not matched at one end of the junction; a read error may be the cause. The V call is TRBV20-1, the J call TRBJ1-2; D is unclear. The germline V gene has CDR1 DFQATT and CDR2 SNEGSKA (reference sequence). CDR3 length: 15 residues. The CDR3 reads CSARVRHEANHGYTF. CDR3 bases: TGCAGTGCTAGAGTTAGACATGAAGCTAACCATGGCTACACCTTC.

In its sample, this clonotype was seen many times. V usage is TRBV27 and J usage is TRBJ2-6; 7 bases match TRBD1. The CDR3 runs 17 residues. The ends lost 6 bases at V and 5 bases at J; junction bases unmatched: 13. The germline V gene encodes CDR1 MNHEY and CDR2 SMNVEV (reference sequence). The CDR3 DNA sequence: TGTGCCAGCAGCGGGACAGTCCCTGTCATACGGGCCAACGTCCTGACTTTC. Translation gives CASSGTVPVIRANVLTF. Filled out from reference TRBV27 and TRBJ2-6, the complete variable domain reads EAQVTQNPRYLITVTGKKLTVTCSQNMNHEYMSWYRQDPGLGLRQIYYSMNVEVTDKGDVPEGYKVSRKEKRNFPLILESPSPNQTSLYFCASSGTVPVIRANVLTFGAGSRLTVL.

In its sample, this clonotype was seen many times. The rearrangement joins TRBV20-1 to TRBJ2-7, with 9 positions matching TRBD1. V shed 3 bases, J shed 7 bases, and the junction held 10 bases outside the gene matches. Germline lookup yields CDR1 DFQATT and CDR2 SNEGSKA (reference sequence). The CDR3 has 14 residues. CDR3 sequence: CSARDERTGVEQYF. CDR3 nucleotide sequence: TGCAGTGCTAGGGATGAAAGGACAGGGGTTGAGCAGTACTTC.

This clonotype was detected only a few times. A much larger clone lies one base from this, so it may be a read error. The rearrangement links TRBV7-3 to TRBJ1-2; 7 bases map to TRBD1. The CDR3 is made up of 15 amino acids. V was pared by 8 bases and J by 4 bases, with 13 bases of the junction left unmatched. CDR1 is SGHTA and CDR2 is FQGTGA in the germline V gene. The CDR3 nucleotides are TGTGCCAGCGGCCGAAGACAGGGAAGGTCCTATGGCTACACCTTC. Its translation is CASGRRQGRSYGYTF.

Concerning this clonotype: With a far larger clone one base away, a read error is the likely cause. The chain links TRBV6-2 or TRBV6-3 to TRBJ1-1; D is ambiguous. The CDR3 runs 16 residues. CDR1 is MNHEY, CDR2 SVGEGT, per germline. This CDR3 is CASSYSHGYMNTEALF. The CDR3 DNA sequence: TGTGCCAGCAGTTACTCGCACGGCTACATGAACACTGAAGCTCTCTTT.

This clonotype was detected ten times or more. V gene TRBV2 combines with J gene TRBJ2-2, with 9 bases matching TRBD1. Trimming removed 4 bases from V and 5 bases from J; junction bases left unmatched: 8. The CDR3 contains 16 residues. From germline, CDR1 is SNHLY and CDR2 FYNNEI. The CDR3 DNA is TGTGCCAGCAGTGCGGTGGGACAGGGTGGTACCGGGGAGCTGTTTTTT. Its protein product is CASSAVGQGGTGELFF.

Notes on this clonotype: Its ends do not fully match the called genes, so a read error is possible. The chain is built from TRBV9 and TRBJ2-6; a possible D gene is TRBD2 (5 bases). This CDR3 has 14 amino acids. Germline CDR1 reads SGDLS; CDR2 reads YYNGEE. The CDR3 spells CASRGFGGSNVLTF. DNA for the CDR3: TGTGCCAGCCGAGGGTTTGGTGGGTCCAACGTCCTGACTTTC.

This clonotype was observed at least ten times. The V and J genes are TRBV27 and TRBJ2-7; D is possibly TRBD2 (7 bases). Germline CDR1 reads MNHEY; CDR2 reads SMNVEV (reference sequence). The CDR3 loop spans 15 amino acids. Trimming stripped 5 bases from V and 3 bases from J, with 17 bases between. CDR3 sequence reads: CASSPRGATGYEQYF. The CDR3 coding sequence is TGTGCCAGCAGTCCCCGGGGGGCCACGGGCTACGAGCAGTACTTC.

This clonotype was seen many times. The chain uses TRBV9 and TRBJ2-6, with D possibly being TRBD2 (6 bases). The CDR3 contains 15 residues. V lost 5 bases, J lost 3 bases, and 12 bases lay in between. Germline V gene lookup returns CDR1 SGDLS and CDR2 YYNGEE. CDR3: CASRSFGGGANVLTF. The CDR3 nucleotides read TGTGCCAGCAGATCTTTCGGGGGTGGGGCCAACGTCCTGACTTTC.

This clonotype has a handful of counts. The gene calls are TRBV6-2 or TRBV6-3 and TRBJ2-4; D not resolved. Trimming took 0 bases from V and 5 from J, leaving 11 bases between them. Germline CDR1 is MNHEY and CDR2 is SVGEGT. This CDR3 contains 15 residues. The CDR3 DNA reads TGTGCCAGCAGTTACTCGGAGAGTAGCCAAAACATTCAGTACTTC. It translates to CASSYSESSQNIQYF.

Concerning this clonotype: The likely explanation is a read error, given a far larger clone one base away. V is TRBV6-8 and J is TRBJ2-1, with TRBD2 matching 7 bases. Germline loops: CDR1 MNHGY, CDR2 SAAAGT. CDR3 length: 21 residues. Trimming removed 5 bases from V and 1 base from J; junction bases left unmatched: 23. The CDR3 DNA reads as TGTGCCAGCAGTAAGCGCGGGAGTGGGCCGACCCGTACTAATTCCTACAATGAGCAGTTCTTC. Its translation: CASSKRGSGPTRTNSYNEQFF.